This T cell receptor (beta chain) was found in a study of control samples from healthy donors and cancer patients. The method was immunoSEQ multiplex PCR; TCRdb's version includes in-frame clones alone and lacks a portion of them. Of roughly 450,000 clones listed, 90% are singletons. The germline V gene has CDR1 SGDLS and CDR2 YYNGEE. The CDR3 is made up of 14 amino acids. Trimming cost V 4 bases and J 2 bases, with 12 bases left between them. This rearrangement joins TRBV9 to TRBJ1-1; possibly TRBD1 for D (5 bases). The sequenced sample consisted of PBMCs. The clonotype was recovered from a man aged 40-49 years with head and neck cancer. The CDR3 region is CASSQGWVNTEAFF. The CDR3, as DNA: TGTGCCAGCAGCCAGGGATGGGTCAACACTGAAGCTTTCTTT.